The clone carrying this T cell receptor beta chain was recorded a few times. Its specificity is not known. The record originates from a study of naive and memory T cell subsets. Points from the study as a whole: Over 85% of naive TCR sequences appeared only once, unlike memory subsets. Naive repertoires, especially CD8, held a few larger clonotypes, possibly memory cells re-expressing CD45RA.

Two oligonucleotides, mixed equimolar, formed the beta constant-region primer covering TRBC1 and TRBC2. Using its own MiXCR run on the UMI-ligation and nested PCR reads, TCRdb lists one record per CDR3 protein. The sample gives some 150,000 distinct CDR3 sequences, about 18% of which show up once; around 0.14% is in the top ten. The CDR3 extends over 12 amino acids. Germline V gene lookup returns CDR1 MNHEY and CDR2 SVGAGI. The V segment lost 8 bases and the J segment 16 bases; nucleotides outside the gene matches: 8. This TCR was recovered from a human donor in good health. The V and J genes are TRBV6-5 and TRBJ2-1; 13 positions agree with TRBD2. Source material: naive CD4+ T cells from blood. The CDR3: CASGRTSGSQFF. CDR3 in DNA: TGTGCCAGCGGTAGGACTAGCGGGAGTCAATTCTTC.